The clone carrying this TCR beta chain was seen a handful of times. Its matching antigen is unknown. The data were obtained in a study of beta chain features in type 1 diabetes. Whole-study findings and limits: Reads derived from cDNA could over-represent cells showing high TCR expression. The study found moderately but significantly shorter TCRB CDR3s in all four CD4+ subsets of Type 1 diabetes patients. It was possible that PCR favored shorter templates, equally so in patients and controls.

Trimming removed 5 bases at V and 1 base at J, with 14 bases between. The germline V gene has CDR1 SEHNR and CDR2 FQNEAQ (reference sequence). The CDR3 is 15 amino acids. A single heparinised blood sample, averaging approximately 116 mL, was obtained per donor. Expressed TCRB transcripts were sequenced, since all the RNA that had been isolated was reverse transcribed. Using immunoSEQ multiplex PCR, the repertoire was profiled, and TCRdb retains in-frame clones only, with some absent. The sample holds approximately 730,000 clones, 13% seen once. The rearrangement links TRBV7-9 to TRBJ1-1; D might be TRBD1 (5 bases). The sequenced sample consisted of naive CD4+ T cells from blood. The source is a man between 18 and 35 years old with type 1 diabetes. CDR3 amino acids: CASSPRGGPNTEAFF. CDR3 DNA sequence: TGTGCCAGCAGCCCCCGGGGGGGACCGAACACTGAAGCTTTCTTT.